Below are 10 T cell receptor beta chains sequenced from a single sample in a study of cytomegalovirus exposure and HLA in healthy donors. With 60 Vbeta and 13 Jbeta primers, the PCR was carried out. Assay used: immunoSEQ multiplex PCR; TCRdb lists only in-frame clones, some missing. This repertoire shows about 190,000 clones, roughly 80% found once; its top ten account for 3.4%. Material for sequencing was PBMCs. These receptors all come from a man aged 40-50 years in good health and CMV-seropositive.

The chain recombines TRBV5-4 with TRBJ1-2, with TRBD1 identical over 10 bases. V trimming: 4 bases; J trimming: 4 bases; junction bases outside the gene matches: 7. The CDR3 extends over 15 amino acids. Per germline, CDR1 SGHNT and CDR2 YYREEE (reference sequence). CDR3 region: CASSTRDRGVYGYTF. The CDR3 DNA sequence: TGTGCCAGCAGCACGAGGGACAGGGGCGTCTATGGCTACACCTTC.

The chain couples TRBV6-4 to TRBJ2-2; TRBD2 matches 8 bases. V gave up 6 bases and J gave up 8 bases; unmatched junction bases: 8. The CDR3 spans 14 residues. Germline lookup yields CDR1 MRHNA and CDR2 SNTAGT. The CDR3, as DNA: TGTGCCAGCAGCAAAGCGGGAGAGGAAGGGGAGCTGTTTTTT. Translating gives CASSKAGEEGELFF.

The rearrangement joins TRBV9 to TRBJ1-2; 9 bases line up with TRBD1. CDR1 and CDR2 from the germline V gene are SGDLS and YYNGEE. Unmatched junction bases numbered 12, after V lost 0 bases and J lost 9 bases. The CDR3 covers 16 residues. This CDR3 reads CASSVDSGRQGESYTF. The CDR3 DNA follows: TGTGCCAGCAGCGTAGATTCGGGGCGACAGGGGGAAAGCTACACCTTC.

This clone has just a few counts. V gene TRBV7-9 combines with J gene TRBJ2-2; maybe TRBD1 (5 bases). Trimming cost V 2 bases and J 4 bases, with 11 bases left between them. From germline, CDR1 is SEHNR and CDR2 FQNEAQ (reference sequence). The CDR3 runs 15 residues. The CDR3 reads CASSLTGKSTGELFF. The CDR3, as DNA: TGTGCCAGCAGCTTAACAGGAAAAAGCACCGGGGAGCTGTTTTTT.

CDR3 bases: TGCAGCGTCTCCAAAGGACTAGCGGGATGGTCGGAGACCCAGTACTTC. Protein: CSVSKGLAGWSETQYF. The rearrangement links TRBV29-1 to TRBJ2-5, with 12 bases aligning to TRBD2. The V and J ends lost 6 bases and 5 bases, in that order; junction bases with no gene match: 13. Germline V lookup: CDR1 SQVTM, CDR2 ANQGSEA. The CDR3 totals 16 residues.

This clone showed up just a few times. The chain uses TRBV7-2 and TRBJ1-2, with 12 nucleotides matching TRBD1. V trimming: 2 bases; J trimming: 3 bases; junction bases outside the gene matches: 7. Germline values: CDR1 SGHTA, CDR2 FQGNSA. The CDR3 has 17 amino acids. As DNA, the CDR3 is TGTGCCAGCAGCTTACAGGGACAGGGGGCGTTACACTATGGCTACACCTTC. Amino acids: CASSLQGQGALHYGYTF.

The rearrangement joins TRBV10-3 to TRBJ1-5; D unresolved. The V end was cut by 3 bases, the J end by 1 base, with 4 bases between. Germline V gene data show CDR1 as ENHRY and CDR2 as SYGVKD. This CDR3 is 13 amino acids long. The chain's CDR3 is CAISDTSNQPQHF. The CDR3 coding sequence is TGTGCCATCAGTGATACAAGCAATCAGCCCCAGCATTTT.

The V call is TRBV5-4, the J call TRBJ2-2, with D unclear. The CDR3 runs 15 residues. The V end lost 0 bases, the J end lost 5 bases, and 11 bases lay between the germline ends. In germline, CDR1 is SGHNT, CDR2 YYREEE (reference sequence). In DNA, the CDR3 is TGTGCCAGCAGCTTGGACGAAACGAGAACCGGGGAGCTGTTTTTT. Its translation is CASSLDETRTGELFF.

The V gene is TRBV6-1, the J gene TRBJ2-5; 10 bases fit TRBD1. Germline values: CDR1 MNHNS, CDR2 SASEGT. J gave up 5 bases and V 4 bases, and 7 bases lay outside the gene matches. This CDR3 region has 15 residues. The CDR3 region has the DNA TGTGCCAGCAGTGCCGGACAGGGGGTCTACGAGACCCAGTACTTC. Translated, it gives CASSAGQGVYETQYF.

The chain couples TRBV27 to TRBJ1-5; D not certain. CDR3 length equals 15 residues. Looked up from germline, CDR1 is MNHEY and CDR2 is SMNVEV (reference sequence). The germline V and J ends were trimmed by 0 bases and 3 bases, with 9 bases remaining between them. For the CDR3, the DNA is TGTGCCAGCAGTTTATCCGGGGTCGACAATCAGCCCCAGCATTTT. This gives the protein CASSLSGVDNQPQHF.